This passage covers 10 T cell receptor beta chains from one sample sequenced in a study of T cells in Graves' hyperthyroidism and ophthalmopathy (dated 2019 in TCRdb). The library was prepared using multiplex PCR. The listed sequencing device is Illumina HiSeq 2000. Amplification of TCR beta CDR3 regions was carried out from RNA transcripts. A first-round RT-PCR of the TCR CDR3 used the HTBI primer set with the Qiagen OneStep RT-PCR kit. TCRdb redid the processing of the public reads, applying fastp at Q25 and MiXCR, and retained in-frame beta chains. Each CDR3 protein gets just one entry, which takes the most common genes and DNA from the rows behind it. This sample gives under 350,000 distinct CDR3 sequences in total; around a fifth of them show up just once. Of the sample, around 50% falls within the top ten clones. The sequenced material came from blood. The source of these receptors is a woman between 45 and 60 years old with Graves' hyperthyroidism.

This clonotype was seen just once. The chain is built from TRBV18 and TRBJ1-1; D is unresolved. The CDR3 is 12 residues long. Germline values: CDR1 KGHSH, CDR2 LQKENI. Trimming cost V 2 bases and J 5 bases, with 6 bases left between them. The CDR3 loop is CASSPYITEAFF. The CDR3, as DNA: TGTGCCAGCTCACCATATATTACTGAAGCTTTCTTT.

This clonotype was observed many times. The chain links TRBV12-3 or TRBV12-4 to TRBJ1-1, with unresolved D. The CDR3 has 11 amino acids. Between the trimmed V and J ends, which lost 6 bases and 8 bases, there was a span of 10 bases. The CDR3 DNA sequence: TGTGCCAGCAGACCCACGACCGAAGCTTTCTTT. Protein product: CASRPTTEAFF.

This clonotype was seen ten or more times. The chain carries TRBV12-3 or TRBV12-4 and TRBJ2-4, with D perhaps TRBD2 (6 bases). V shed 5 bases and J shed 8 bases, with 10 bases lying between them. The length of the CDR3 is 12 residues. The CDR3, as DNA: TGTGCCAGCAGTCAGACGGGGGACATTCAGTACTTC. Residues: CASSQTGDIQYF.

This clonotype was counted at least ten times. This chain's CDR3 is CSARGEPQDTQYF. The DNA of the CDR3 is TGCAGTGCTAGGGGGGAGCCCCAGGATACGCAGTATTTT. J is TRBJ2-3 and V is TRBV20-1; D may be TRBD1 or TRBD2 (5 bases each). This CDR3 is 13 amino acids long. V was pared by 3 bases and J by 6 bases, with 13 bases between. Germline CDR1 DFQATT, CDR2 SNEGSKA (reference sequence).

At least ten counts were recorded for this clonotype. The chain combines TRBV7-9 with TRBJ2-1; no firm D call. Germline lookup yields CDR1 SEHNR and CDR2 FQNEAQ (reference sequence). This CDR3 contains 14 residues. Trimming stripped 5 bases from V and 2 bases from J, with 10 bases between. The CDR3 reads CASSPSMPYNEQFF. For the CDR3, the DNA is TGTGCCAGCAGCCCCTCGATGCCCTACAATGAGCAGTTCTTC.

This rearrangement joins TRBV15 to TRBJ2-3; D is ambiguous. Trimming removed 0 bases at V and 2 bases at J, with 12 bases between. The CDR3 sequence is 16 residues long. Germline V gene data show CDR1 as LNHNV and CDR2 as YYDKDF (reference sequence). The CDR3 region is CATSRDTSTYTDTQYF. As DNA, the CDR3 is TGTGCCACCAGCAGAGATACAAGCACCTACACAGATACGCAGTATTTT.

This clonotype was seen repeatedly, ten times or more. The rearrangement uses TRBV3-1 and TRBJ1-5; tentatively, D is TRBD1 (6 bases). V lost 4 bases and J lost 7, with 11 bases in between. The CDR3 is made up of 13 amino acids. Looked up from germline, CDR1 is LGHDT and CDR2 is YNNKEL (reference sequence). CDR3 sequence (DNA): TGTGCCAGCAGCCGAGGGGGAGAACAGCCCCAGCATTTT. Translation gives CASSRGGEQPQHF. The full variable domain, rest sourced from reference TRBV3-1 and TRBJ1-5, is DTAVSQTPKYLVTQMGNDKSIKCEQNLGHDTMYWYKQDSKKFLKIMFSYNNKELIINETVPNRFSPKSPDKAHLNLHINSLELGDSAVYFCASSRGGEQPQHFGDGTRLSIL.

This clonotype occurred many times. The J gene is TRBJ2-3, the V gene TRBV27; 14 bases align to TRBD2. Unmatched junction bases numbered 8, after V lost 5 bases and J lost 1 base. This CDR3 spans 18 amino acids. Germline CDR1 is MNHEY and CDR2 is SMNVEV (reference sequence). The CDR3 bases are TGTGCCAGCAGTCAGACTAGCGGGAGGGCCTGGGGCACAGATACGCAGTATTTT. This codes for CASSQTSGRAWGTDTQYF.

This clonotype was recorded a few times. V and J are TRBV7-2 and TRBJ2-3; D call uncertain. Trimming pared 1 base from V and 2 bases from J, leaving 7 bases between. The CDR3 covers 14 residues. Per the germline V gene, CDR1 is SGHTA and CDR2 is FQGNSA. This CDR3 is CASSLVTYTDTQYF. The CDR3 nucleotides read TGTGCCAGCAGCTTAGTTACCTACACAGATACGCAGTATTTT. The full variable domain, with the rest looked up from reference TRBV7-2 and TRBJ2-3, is GAGVSQSPSNKVTEKGKDVELRCDPISGHTALYWYRQSLGQGLEFLIYFQGNSAPDKSGLPSDRFSAERTGGSVSTLTIQRTQQEDSAVYLCASSLVTYTDTQYFGPGTRLTVL.

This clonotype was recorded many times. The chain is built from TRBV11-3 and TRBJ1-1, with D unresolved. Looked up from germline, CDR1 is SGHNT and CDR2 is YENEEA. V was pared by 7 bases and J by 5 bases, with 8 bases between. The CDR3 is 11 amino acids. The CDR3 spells CASTGDTEAFF. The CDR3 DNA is TGTGCCAGCACCGGGGATACTGAAGCTTTCTTT.